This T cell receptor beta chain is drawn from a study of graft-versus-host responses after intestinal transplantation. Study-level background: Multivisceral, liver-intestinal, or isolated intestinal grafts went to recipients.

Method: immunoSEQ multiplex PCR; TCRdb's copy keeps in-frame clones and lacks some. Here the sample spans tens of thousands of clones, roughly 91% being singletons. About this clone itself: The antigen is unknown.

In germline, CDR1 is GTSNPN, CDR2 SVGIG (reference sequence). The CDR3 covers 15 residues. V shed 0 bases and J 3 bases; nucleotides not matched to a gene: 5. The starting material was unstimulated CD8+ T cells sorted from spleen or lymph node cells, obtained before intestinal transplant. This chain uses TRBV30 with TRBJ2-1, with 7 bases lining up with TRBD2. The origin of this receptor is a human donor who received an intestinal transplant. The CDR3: CAWSVPSGFYNEQFF. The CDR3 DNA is TGTGCCTGGAGTGTCCCTAGCGGATTCTACAATGAGCAGTTCTTC.